This T cell receptor beta chain stems from a study of neurological immune-mediated disorders. Sequencing runs each generated in excess of 180 million TCR-beta sequences derived from 15-18 subjects. TCRdb passed the 5' RACE reads through MiXCR, listing each CDR3 protein once. Found here are roughly 50,000 distinct CDR3 sequences, 12% of them singletons; the top ten hold around 10%. The unsorted libraries originated from 2 million PBMCs that had been stored at -80 C. On this clonotype itself: Here the CDR3 omits its conserved ending phenylalanine or tryptophan, so a read error is the likely source. The limits of the CDR3 on the DNA are not certain, so only TCRdb's listed CDR3 is given.

Germline V gene sequence: CDR1 DFQATT, CDR2 SNEGSKA (reference sequence). 16 amino acids form the CDR3, both terminal residues included. The specimen sequenced was PBMCs. The chain has TRBV20-1 and TRBJ1-1; the DNA was not compared with TRBD1, the D call given in the table. The receptor was derived from a woman aged 55-69 years with HTLV-1-associated myelopathy (HAM/TSP). The CDR3 reads CSARDSRTGQNTEAIL.